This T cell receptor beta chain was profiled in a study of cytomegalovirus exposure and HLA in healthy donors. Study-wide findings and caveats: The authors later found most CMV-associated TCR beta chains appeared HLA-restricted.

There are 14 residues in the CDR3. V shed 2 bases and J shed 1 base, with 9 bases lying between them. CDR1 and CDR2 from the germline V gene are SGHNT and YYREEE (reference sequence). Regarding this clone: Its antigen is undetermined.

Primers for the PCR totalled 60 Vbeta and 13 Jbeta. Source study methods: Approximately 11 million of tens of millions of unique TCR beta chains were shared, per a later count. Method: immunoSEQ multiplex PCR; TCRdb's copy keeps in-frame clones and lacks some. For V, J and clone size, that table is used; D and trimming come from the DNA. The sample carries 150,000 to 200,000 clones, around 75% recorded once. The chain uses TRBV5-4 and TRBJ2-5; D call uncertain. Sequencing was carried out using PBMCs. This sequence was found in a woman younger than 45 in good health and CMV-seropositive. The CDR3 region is CASSLRTIQETQYF. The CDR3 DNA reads TGTGCCAGCAGCTTAAGAACAATCCAAGAGACCCAGTACTTC.